These T cell receptor beta chains were read from a single sample in a study of cytomegalovirus exposure and HLA in healthy donors. Using immunoSEQ multiplex PCR, the repertoire was profiled, and TCRdb retains in-frame clones only, with some absent. The sample carries 190,000 or so clones, around 82% recorded once. The source material was PBMCs. The source of these receptors is a woman aged 18-29 years in good health and CMV-seropositive. Both conserved end residues are part of each CDR3. The D gene is left open where the match is weak. The size entry is marked missing in some rows and otherwise reads once, few, many or a size class.

V,J,D,size,DNA,CDR3
TRBV16,TRBJ1-2,.,.,TGTGCCAGCAGCCAATCCACAGTGCAAGCCCTCTATGGCTACACCTTC,CASSQSTVQALYGYTF
TRBV7-9,TRBJ2-2,TRBD2,.,TGTGCCGGACGTCCTCTCCTAGCGGGGACAAACACCGGGGAGCTGTTTTTT,CAGRPLLAGTNTGELFF
TRBV9,TRBJ2-2,.,.,TGTGCCAGCAGCCCACGGCGCGGTGGCACCGGGGAGCTGTTTTTT,CASSPRRGGTGELFF
TRBV28,TRBJ2-3,.,.,TGTGCCAGCACCAACACAGGCGATCAAGATACGCAGTATTTT,CASTNTGDQDTQYF
TRBV7-6,TRBJ2-7,.,.,TGTGCCAGCAGCCCAGGCCCCAGGGATGGCGAGCAGTACTTC,CASSPGPRDGEQYF
TRBV7-2,TRBJ2-1,TRBD1,.,TGTGCCAGCAGTTGGGACAGGGGCTCCTACAATGAGCAGTTCTTC,CASSWDRGSYNEQFF
TRBV10-3,TRBJ1-2,.,.,TGTGCCATCAGCGGAGACAGAGTCTATGGCTACACCTTC,CAISGDRVYGYTF
TRBV10-3,TRBJ2-5,TRBD1,.,TGTGCCATCTCCAGGGGGCTTTTGGAGACCCAGTACTTC,CAISRGLLETQYF
TRBV5-6,TRBJ2-5,.,.,TGTGCCAGCAGCTTGGATGCGGGGCTGAAGACCCAGTACTTC,CASSLDAGLKTQYF
TRBV7-6,TRBJ1-1,.,.,TGTGCCAGCAGCTTATGGGGTAGCGGCACTGAAGCTTTCTTT,CASSLWGSGTEAFF
TRBV5-6,TRBJ1-2,.,.,TGTGCCAGCACCGTGGCGCTAGACAGAGAGACATTTAACTATGGCTACACCTTC,CASTVALDRETFNYGYTF
TRBV29-1,TRBJ2-7,.,.,TGCAGCGCCACACAGGGTTCAACCTACGAGCAGTACTTC,CSATQGSTYEQYF
TRBV25-1,TRBJ1-3,TRBD1,.,TGTGCCAGCAGTGGACCGGGACAGGGGGAACATTCTGGAAACACCATATATTTT,CASSGPGQGEHSGNTIYF
TRBV6-6,TRBJ2-5,TRBD1,.,TGTGCCAGTTCGACCGGGACAGGAAAAGAGACCCAGTACTTC,CASSTGTGKETQYF
TRBV4-1,TRBJ2-5,.,.,TGCGCCAGCAGCGCCGACGGGGAGACCCAGTACTTC,CASSADGETQYF
TRBV19,TRBJ1-1,TRBD1,.,TGTGCCAGACGGGACAGCCACTTAATGAACACTGAAGCTTTCTTT,CARRDSHLMNTEAFF
TRBV2,TRBJ2-2,.,.,TGTGCCAGCAGGGCGAGGGGGACGGGGGAGCTGTTTTTT,CASRARGTGELFF
TRBV7-8,TRBJ1-6,TRBD1,.,TGTGCCAGCAGCTTAGCGGGGACAGGGGAACCCCTCCACTTT,CASSLAGTGEPLHF
TRBV11-2,TRBJ2-7,TRBD2,.,TGTGCCAGCAGCCCCGCTAGCGGGGGGGCTTACGAGCAGTACTTC,CASSPASGGAYEQYF
TRBV11-3,TRBJ2-5,.,.,TGTGCTATGCACGGCGGCCAAGAGACCCAGTACTTC,CAMHGGQETQYF
TRBV2,TRBJ1-1,.,once,TGTGCCAGCAGTATTGGAGGGAGAGCTTTCTTT,CASSIGGRAFF
TRBV5-1,TRBJ2-3,TRBD1,.,TGCGCCAGCAGCCTACAGGGGGCGCCGGATACGCAGTATTTT,CASSLQGAPDTQYF
TRBV6-6,TRBJ2-7,.,.,TGTGCCAGCGCAACTTTCACTGACGAGCAGTACTTC,CASATFTDEQYF
TRBV29-1,TRBJ1-4,TRBD1,many,TGCAGCGTGAAGCCAGGGGGATCGTTAGGTAATGAAAAACTGTTTTTT,CSVKPGGSLGNEKLFF
TRBV9,TRBJ1-2,.,.,TGTGCCAGCAGCGTAGGTGCCTTGACTATTTATGGCTACACCTTC,CASSVGALTIYGYTF
TRBV7-9,TRBJ2-3,TRBD1,.,TGTGCCAGCAGGAGGGGGCTAGATACGCAGTATTTT,CASRRGLDTQYF
TRBV7-9,TRBJ1-5,.,.,TGTGCCAGCAGCCTTAGCAGGGGACAGCCCCAGCATTTT,CASSLSRGQPQHF
TRBV6-1,TRBJ2-1,TRBD1,once,TGTGCCAGCAGTGGACGGACAGGAACATCCTACAATGAGCAGTTCTTC,CASSGRTGTSYNEQFF
TRBV4-1,TRBJ1-4,TRBD1,.,TGCGCCAGCAGCCAGACCAGGGGGGAAAATGAAAAACTGTTTTTT,CASSQTRGENEKLFF
TRBV4-1,TRBJ2-3,TRBD2,.,TGCGCCAGCAGCCGAGGACTAGCTAGCACAGATACGCAGTATTTT,CASSRGLASTDTQYF
TRBV5-1,TRBJ1-4,.,.,TGCGCCAGCAGCTTGGGGGGGGTCCCGGCAACTAATGAAAAACTGTTTTTT,CASSLGGVPATNEKLFF
TRBV29-1,TRBJ2-5,.,.,TGCAGCGTTTTTGACCGAGGGGAGACCCAGTACTTC,CSVFDRGETQYF
TRBV9,TRBJ2-1,TRBD2,.,TGTGCCAGCAGCGAAGGACTAGCGGGGTACAATGAGCAGTTCTTC,CASSEGLAGYNEQFF
TRBV5-8,TRBJ2-7,TRBD1,.,TGTGCCAGCAGCTTTCCGGACAGGGTCACCTACGAGCAGTACTTC,CASSFPDRVTYEQYF
TRBV9,TRBJ2-3,.,.,TGTGCCAGCAGCGCCCGGGACTGGCCTGGAGATACGCAGTATTTT,CASSARDWPGDTQYF
TRBV10-2,TRBJ1-2,.,.,TGCGCCAGCAGTGAGGCAAGGGGCGGAAACTATGGCTACACCTTC,CASSEARGGNYGYTF
TRBV6-5,TRBJ1-2,TRBD1,.,TGTGCCAGCAGTTACGGGACAGGGATAGCTAACTATGGCTACACCTTC,CASSYGTGIANYGYTF
TRBV5-1,TRBJ1-1,TRBD1,.,TGCGCCAGCAGCTTGGCGCAGGGGGCTGGGAACACTGAAGCTTTCTTT,CASSLAQGAGNTEAFF
TRBV7-8,TRBJ1-4,TRBD1,.,TGTGCCAGCAGCTACCCCGGGACAGGGGACGAAAAACTGTTTTTT,CASSYPGTGDEKLFF
TRBV2,TRBJ1-1,.,.,TGTGCCAGCAGGAGCAGGGAGAACACTGAAGCTTTCTTT,CASRSRENTEAFF
TRBV4-2,TRBJ2-1,TRBD2,.,TGTGCCAGCAGCCAGGGGACTAGCGGGCTGGATGAGCAGTTCTTC,CASSQGTSGLDEQFF
TRBV15,TRBJ2-3,.,.,TGTGCCACCAGCAGAGATCCCGGGGGGCGCACAGATACGCAGTATTTT,CATSRDPGGRTDTQYF
TRBV6-6,TRBJ1-6,.,.,TGTGCCAGCAGTGTAAATAGTTCACCCCTCCACTTT,CASSVNSSPLHF
TRBV5-6,TRBJ1-4,.,.,TGTGCCAGCAGCTCAAACGCCCTGCGAACTAATGAAAAACTGTTTTTT,CASSSNALRTNEKLFF
TRBV7-9,TRBJ2-1,TRBD2,once,TGTGCCAGCAGCTTGGGACTACCCGTCGGGACGCCAAACAATGAGCAGTTCTTC,CASSLGLPVGTPNNEQFF